The 8 T cell receptor beta chains given below trace back to one sample, sequenced in a study of blood T cell repertoires in COVID-19 (dated by TCRdb to 2019 to 2021). Libraries were constructed by the immunoSEQ multiplex PCR assay. Entries here come from immuneACCESS through TCRdb and include only in-frame sequences with V and J called. Some clones fail to appear in such tables; in the studies checked, an unresolved V gene covers under half of the shortfall, and the cause of the remainder is unknown. Across this sample there are some 460,000 clones, with around 90% seen only once. The top ten hold approximately 0.7% of the sample. Material: PBMCs or T cells enriched from blood (not recorded which). The receptor set was obtained from a woman aged 18-29 years who had recovered from COVID-19.

The chain combines TRBV6-5 with TRBJ1-2, with TRBD1 matching 8 bases. With V trimmed by 8 bases and J by 4 bases, 6 bases remained unmatched. This CDR3 comprises 13 residues. CDR1 and CDR2 (germline): MNHEY, SVGAGI. DNA for the CDR3: TGTGCCAGCTCCCAGGGGGCGTTCTATGGCTACACCTTC. It yields the protein CASSQGAFYGYTF.

The CDR3 sequence is CATSRDFVGELFF. CDR3 DNA: TGTGCCACCAGCAGAGATTTCGTGGGGGAGCTGTTTTTT. The chain carries TRBV15 and TRBJ2-2; D remains ambiguous. This CDR3 has 13 residues. V was clipped by 0 bases and J by 8 bases, with 7 bases between them. Per the germline V gene, CDR1 is LNHNV and CDR2 is YYDKDF (reference sequence).

This clone was seen just once. The CDR3 bases are TGTGCCTGGGACAATGGGGCAGAAGGGGAGCAGTACTTC. It translates to CAWDNGAEGEQYF. The chain links TRBV30 to TRBJ2-7; a weak D match, TRBD1 (5 bases). Germline CDR1 GTSNPN, CDR2 SVGIG (reference sequence). The CDR3 sequence is 13 residues long. The germline V and J ends were trimmed by 5 bases and 7 bases, with 18 bases remaining between them.

This clone was detected a few times. V usage is TRBV27 and J usage is TRBJ1-6; possibly TRBD1 for D (5 bases). Germline V CDR1 and CDR2: MNHEY, SMNVEV (reference sequence). Trimming took off 7 bases at V and 5 bases at J, with 9 bases between the two ends. The CDR3 is 13 residues long. The CDR3 sequence is CASKGANNSPLHF. The CDR3 DNA sequence: TGTGCCAGCAAAGGGGCAAATAATTCACCCCTCCACTTT.

This clone came up once. The chain combines TRBV5-5 with TRBJ1-5; 8 bases are shared with TRBD1. Losses at the gene ends were 4 bases for V and 6 bases for J; bases not matched to a gene: 6. CDR3 length equals 14 residues. The germline gives CDR1 SGHKS, CDR2 YYEKEE (reference sequence). For the CDR3, the DNA is TGTGCCAGCAGCCCCCAGGGGGCTGCTCAGCCCCAGCATTTT. Its translation: CASSPQGAAQPQHF.

The J gene is TRBJ2-3, the V gene TRBV18; 7 positions agree with TRBD2. Losses at the gene ends were 0 bases for V and 0 bases for J; bases not matched to a gene: 6. The CDR3 spans 17 residues. The germline V gene encodes CDR1 KGHSH and CDR2 LQKENI. Here the CDR3 reads CASSPPIGGTSTDTQYF. CDR3 in DNA: TGTGCCAGCTCACCACCGATCGGGGGGACCAGCACAGATACGCAGTATTTT. Drawing the rest from reference TRBV18 and TRBJ2-3, the complete variable domain is NAGVMQNPRHLVRRRGQEARLRCSPMKGHSHVYWYRQLPEEGLKFMVYLQKENIIDESGMPKERFSAEFPKEGPSILRIQQVVRGDSAAYFCASSPPIGGTSTDTQYFGPGTRLTVL.

The chain uses TRBV4-1 and TRBJ1-2; no firm D call. V gave up 2 bases and J gave up 1 base, with 11 bases separating them. This CDR3 spans 15 amino acids. The germline V gene has CDR1 MGHRA and CDR2 YSYEKL. CDR3 region: CASSQRFGDNYGYTF. The CDR3 nucleotides are TGCGCCAGCAGCCAAAGATTCGGGGATAACTATGGCTACACCTTC.

This clone occurred a few times. J is TRBJ2-3 and V is TRBV11-2; 9 bases align to TRBD2. The CDR3 spans 17 residues. Trimming cost V 3 bases and J 1 base; bases outside gene matches: 8. Germline V CDR1 and CDR2: SGHAT, FQNNGV. CDR3 DNA sequence: TGTGCCAGCAGCTTTAACGTAGCGGGGGCCCGCACAGATACGCAGTATTTT. Translated: CASSFNVAGARTDTQYF.